This TCR beta chain is from a study of blood T cells in healthy people across ages. Study outcomes and limitations: PBMC samples, being unsorted, prevented any conclusive comparison of naive and antigen-experienced cells. A roughly linear fall in TCR beta diversity per million T cells was seen with increasing age. Long-lived donors had more naive CD4+ cells and higher diversity than aged donors.

As for this clonotype: Its antigen is not known. A read error may explain this, as a much larger clone is one base away.

This CDR3 spans 12 amino acids. The germline CDR1 and CDR2 sequences are SGHRS and YFSETQ. The V and J ends lost 7 bases and 7 bases respectively, with 9 bases between them. With a J-beta primer mix and a sample-barcoded 5' primer, a second PCR ran about 7 to 12 cycles. Every sample returned 2.5 million or more CDR3-containing paired-end reads. TCRdb re-derived calls from the 5' RACE reads in MiXCR, one entry per CDR3 protein. Of about 680,000 distinct CDR3 sequences in the sample, around 48% are singletons; the top ten hold roughly 30%. The clonotype comes from a woman aged 60 to 75 in good health. The chain joins TRBV5-1 to TRBJ1-6; D gene ambiguous. Sequencing was carried out using blood. For the CDR3, the DNA is TGCGCCAGCGGATACGAGAATTCACCCCTCCACTTT. Translated, it gives CASGYENSPLHF. Full variable domain (missing parts from reference TRBV5-1 and TRBJ1-6): KAGVTQTPRYLIKTRGQQVTLSCSPISGHRSVSWYQQTPGQGLQFLFEYFSETQRNKGNFPGRFSGRQFSNSRSEMNVSTLELGDSALYLCASGYENSPLHFGNGTRLTVT.